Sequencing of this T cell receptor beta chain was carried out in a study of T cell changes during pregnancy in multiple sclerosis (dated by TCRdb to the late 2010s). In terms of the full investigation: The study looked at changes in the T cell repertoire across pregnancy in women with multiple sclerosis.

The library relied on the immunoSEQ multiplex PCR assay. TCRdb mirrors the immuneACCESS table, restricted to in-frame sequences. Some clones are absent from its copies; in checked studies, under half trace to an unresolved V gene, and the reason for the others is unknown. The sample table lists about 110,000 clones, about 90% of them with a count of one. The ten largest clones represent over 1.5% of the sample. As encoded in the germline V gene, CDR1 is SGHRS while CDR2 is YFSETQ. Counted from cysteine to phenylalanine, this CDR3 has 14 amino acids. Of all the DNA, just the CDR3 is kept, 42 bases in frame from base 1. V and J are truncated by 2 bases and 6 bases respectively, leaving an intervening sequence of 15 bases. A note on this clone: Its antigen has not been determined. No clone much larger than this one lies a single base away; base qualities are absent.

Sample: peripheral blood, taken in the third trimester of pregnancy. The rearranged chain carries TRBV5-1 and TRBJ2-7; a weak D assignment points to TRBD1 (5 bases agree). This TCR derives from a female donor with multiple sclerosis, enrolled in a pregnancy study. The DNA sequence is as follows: TGCGCCAGCAGCTTCGGTACAGGATACGGCGAGCAGTACTTC. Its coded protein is CASSFGTGYGEQYF. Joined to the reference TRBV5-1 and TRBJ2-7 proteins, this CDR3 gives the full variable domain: KAGVTQTPRYLIKTRGQQVTLSCSPISGHRSVSWYQQTPGQGLQFLFEYFSETQRNKGNFPGRFSGRQFSNSRSEMNVSTLELGDSALYLCASSFGTGYGEQYFGPGTRLTVT.